The source of this T cell receptor beta chain is a study of T cells in Graves' hyperthyroidism and ophthalmopathy (dated by TCRdb to the late 2010s). Broadly, across the study: Peripheral blood samples were taken at the time of initial diagnosis, prior to any treatment. For training and testing, the approximately 92 patients in the discovery cohort were randomly divided in a 7:3 ratio. The paper describes TCR Vbeta CDR3 sequencing of about 140 peripheral blood samples, made up of 40 to 45 ophthalmopathy patients, roughly 80 hyperthyroidism patients and roughly 17 progressor patients. Thyroid tissue and blood T-cell repertoires from about 6 Graves' hyperthyroidism patients were also compared in the study. Once sampling was done, hyperthyroidism patients were given methimazole at a starting dose of 30 mg daily, whereas ophthalmopathy patients were given high-dose intravenous methylprednisolone. A discovery cohort of approximately 97 patients, approximately 45 with Graves' ophthalmopathy and 55 to 60 with stable Graves' hyperthyroidism, was used to find distinguishing TCR V-J signatures. Prospective prediction of ophthalmopathy was tested in an independent validation cohort consisting of some 19 hyperthyroidism patients and approximately 16 patients who later progressed to ophthalmopathy.

Results the study describes overall, beyond this receptor: During validation, the model predicted progression to ophthalmopathy a median of around 7 months ahead of onset, with around 65% sensitivity and 72% to 85% specificity. Most expanded thyroid clonotypes (frequency above 0.001) were also detected in blood, a finding suggesting that blood repertoires may reflect thyroid immune responses. Sample size was not statistically predetermined, and investigators were not blinded to group allocation. In cross-validation, a model built on a 13 V-J signature told ophthalmopathy apart from stable hyperthyroidism with 85% to 90% sensitivity and roughly 83% specificity, and in testing the same model reached 80%/75%.

In the ophthalmopathy patients, disease was moderately to severely active, with a Clinical Activity Score of 3 or more, a NOSPECS grade of 4 or more, and a duration of less than 3 months. Exclusion was applied to patients with uncontrolled infections, other autoimmune diseases, pregnancy or lactation. Diagnoses relied on clinical symptoms, serum thyroxine and TRAb, thyroid ultrasound and orbital computed tomography. PBMCs were separated from about 10 ml of fresh peripheral blood using Ficoll-Paque density gradient centrifugation. Total RNA was extracted with Trizol reagent, and quality was checked on an Agilent 2100 Bioanalyzer. Amplification of TCR beta CDR3 regions was carried out from RNA transcripts. The first round of RT-PCR for the TCR CDR3 was performed with the HTBI primer set and the Qiagen OneStep RT-PCR kit. A second multiplex PCR round built the libraries, followed by size selection and purification. Sequencing of the libraries was done on an Illumina HiSeq2000 using paired-end 100 bp reads. In the original analysis: SOAPnuke was used to process the raw data, throwing out any read that contained adapters or uncalled bases, had a mean Phred below 15, or lacked an exact constant-primer or identifier match. High-quality paired reads were merged with COPE v1.2.5, and unique nucleotide sequences were defined as clonotypes. MiTCR v1.1 was used to align clonotypes to the IMGT TRBV, TRBD and TRBJ reference segments. The analysis included only V-J combinations with a frequency above 0.0001, which together covered roughly 99% of the repertoires. The TCS score was defined as the ratio of F50 (clonal expansion) to E x V (chaos), calculated using BLOSUM62-based TCRdist between CDR3 peptides within each V-J. Welch's t-statistics and random forest reduced roughly 500 V-J features to roughly 13, which were used in a naive Bayes classifier (R e1071). Starting from the raw public reads, TCRdb applied fastp trimming at Q25, assembled clones with MiXCR and retained in-frame beta chains. For every CDR3 protein sequence, its rows merge into one entry that carries the most common genes and DNA. Here the V and J calls rest on TCRdb's processing, not on the authors' analysis. The sample data list around 400,000 distinct CDR3 sequences, and roughly 15% of these were observed just once. The ten biggest clones cover roughly a fifth of the sample.

This clonotype came up many times. Its cognate antigen has yet to be identified. At one boundary the junction diverges from the germline segment, which might be a read error. The germline V gene encodes CDR1 DFQATT and CDR2 SNEGSKA (reference sequence). From its cysteine to its phenylalanine, the CDR3 spans 10 amino acids. The CDR3 DNA has 30 bases and is translated from base 1. The chain was built from TRBV20-1 and TRBJ2-5; the D gene is perhaps TRBD1, on 5 matching bases. The clonotype comes from a woman aged 60-75 years with Graves' ophthalmopathy. The specimen sequenced was blood. The DNA sequence follows: TGCAGTGCATTGACAGAGACGCAGTACTTC. It encodes CSALTETQYF.